Listed below are T cell receptor beta chains from one sample, sequenced in a study of metastatic and nonmetastatic thyroid tumors. TCRdb reanalyzed the PCR reads via MiXCR. The sample lists some 60,000 clones; 25% to 35% were seen once. The specimen was blood. These receptor sequences come from a female donor with papillary thyroid cancer or a benign thyroid nodule (not recorded which). Some clones in this sample may be carry-over from other donors' samples. Each CDR3 is given with its conserved first and last residue.

j_call v_call cdr3_aa
TRBJ2-2 TRBV5-6 CASSWDSPRGRTGELFF
TRBJ1-2 TRBV28 CASSPRTGWIYGYTF
TRBJ1-6 TRBV2 CASSEGHDNSPLHF
TRBJ2-1 TRBV11-3 CASSLGLAGWRDEQFF
TRBJ2-3 TRBV12-3/TRBV12-4 CASSLQTGSTDTQYF
TRBJ1-5 TRBV4-1 CASSQEWFQDSNQPQHF
TRBJ2-3 TRBV11-2 CASSFRGREADTQYF
TRBJ2-1 TRBV20-1 CSALRPGGLYNEQFF
TRBJ1-1 TRBV18 CASSRTANTEAFF
TRBJ2-7 TRBV6-5 CASSYSSMDSAYEQYF
TRBJ2-1 TRBV11-2 CASSRGSGGNEQFF
TRBJ2-1 TRBV12-5 CASQRTTSYNEQFF
TRBJ2-5 TRBV7-2 CASMGGNEETQYF
TRBJ1-2 TRBV30 CAWSVGGYNYGYTF
TRBJ2-1 TRBV7-3 CASSLGTSGSSGNEQFF
TRBJ2-7 TRBV12-3/TRBV12-4 CASSPHSTGWGYEQYF
TRBJ1-1 TRBV19 CASSIGLGRQRFVNTEAFF
TRBJ2-2 TRBV24-1 CATSDLLAGVGTGELFF
TRBJ2-7 TRBV19 CASSNQGKGYEQYF
TRBJ2-2 TRBV19 CASIRGPRELFF
TRBJ2-7 TRBV20-1 CSARSWDPGFDEQYF
TRBJ1-1 TRBV12-3/TRBV12-4 CASSLVVQGTEAFF
TRBJ2-1 TRBV7-2 CASSLNSYNEQFF
TRBJ2-2 TRBV7-9 CASSLGTGITGELFF
TRBJ2-1 TRBV11-2 CASSLVRRGGLREQFF
TRBJ1-2 TRBV6-1 CASRDRQGSGYGYTF
TRBJ2-5 TRBV6-5 CASSYSLRVKGETQYF
TRBJ2-1 TRBV28 CASRLWGSSYNEQFF
TRBJ2-7 TRBV7-8 CASSHGVASGRIHYEQYF
TRBJ2-2 TRBV7-2 CASSLSYSGRVGTGELFF
TRBJ1-2 TRBV7-2 CASRPQGLGPSGYTF
TRBJ2-3 TRBV7-3 CASSSGPGCGSDTQYF
TRBJ2-7 TRBV2 CASSEVRGTGTYDQYF
TRBJ2-7 TRBV5-1 CASSPWVGSEPSYEQYF
TRBJ2-1 TRBV5-1 CASSLVAGGPNEQFF
TRBJ1-6 TRBV27 CASSLYPRFPLHF
TRBJ2-1 TRBV15 CATGRTGYNEQFF
TRBJ1-3 TRBV9 CASSVDSGSTGNTIYF
TRBJ1-5 TRBV11-2 CASSLWSNQPQHF
TRBJ2-3 TRBV6-5 CASSDSLAGGDTQYF
TRBJ1-1 TRBV30 CAWSVRTERLEAFF
TRBJ2-2 TRBV6-1 CASSEGSGGTGELFF
TRBJ2-7 TRBV20-1 CSVLTRAGGTYEQYF
TRBJ2-2 TRBV19 CASSGTPNTGELFF
TRBJ1-5 TRBV7-2 CASSADGSNQPQHF
TRBJ2-3 TRBV12-3/TRBV12-4 CASTRASGKTDTQYF
TRBJ2-1 TRBV4-1 CASSHIDRGEYNEQFF
TRBJ2-5 TRBV4-2 CASSQVIGTNKDSYQETQYF
TRBJ2-7 TRBV19 CASSTAPDRDRGDEQYF